This T cell receptor beta chain is drawn from a study of early T cells in non-severe SARS-CoV-2 infection. Study in general: Bulk RNA isolated from unsorted whole blood underwent sequencing; chains were not paired.

Study results and limitations: Matches to VDJdb favored anti-spike CD8 responses and missed private and CD4 specificities.

The CDR3 totals 16 residues. V lost 4 bases and J 7 bases, leaving 20 bases between the germline ends. Germline assignment: CDR1 SGHKS and CDR2 YYEKEE (reference sequence). The protocol attached unique molecular identifiers to individual cDNA molecules. MiXCR, applied by TCRdb to the 5' RACE reads, yields one record per CDR3 protein. Among some 81,000 distinct CDR3 sequences, roughly 16% were seen once, and the ten largest hold roughly 3%. This clonotype turned up a few times. No antigen is known for it. Sequenced material: whole blood. V gene TRBV5-5 combines with J gene TRBJ1-4, with a weak D call TRBD1 (6 bases). The TCR sequence derives from an adult who was a healthcare worker with PCR-confirmed SARS-CoV-2 infection or an uninfected control (not recorded which). CDR3 sequence: CASSLFTGTTSEKLFF. CDR3 coding DNA: TGTGCCAGCAGCCTCTTCACAGGGACAACAAGTGAAAAACTGTTTTTT.